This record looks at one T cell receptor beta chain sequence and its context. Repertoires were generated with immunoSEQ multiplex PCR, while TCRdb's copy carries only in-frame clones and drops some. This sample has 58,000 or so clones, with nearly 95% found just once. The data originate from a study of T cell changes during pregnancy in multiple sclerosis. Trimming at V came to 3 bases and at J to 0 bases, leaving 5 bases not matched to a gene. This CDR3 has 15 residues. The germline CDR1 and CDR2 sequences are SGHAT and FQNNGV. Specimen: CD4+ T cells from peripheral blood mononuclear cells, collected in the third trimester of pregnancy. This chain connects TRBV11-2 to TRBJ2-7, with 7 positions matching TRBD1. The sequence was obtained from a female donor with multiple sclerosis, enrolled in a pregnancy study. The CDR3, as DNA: TGTGCCAGCAGCTTGACCTGGGACAGCTCCTACGAGCAGTACTTC. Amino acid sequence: CASSLTWDSSYEQYF. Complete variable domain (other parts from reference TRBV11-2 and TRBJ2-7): EAGVAQSPRYKIIEKRQSVAFWCNPISGHATLYWYQQILGQGPKLLIQFQNNGVVDDSQLPKDRFSAERLKGVDSTLKIQPAKLEDSAVYLCASSLTWDSSYEQYFGPGTRLTVT.